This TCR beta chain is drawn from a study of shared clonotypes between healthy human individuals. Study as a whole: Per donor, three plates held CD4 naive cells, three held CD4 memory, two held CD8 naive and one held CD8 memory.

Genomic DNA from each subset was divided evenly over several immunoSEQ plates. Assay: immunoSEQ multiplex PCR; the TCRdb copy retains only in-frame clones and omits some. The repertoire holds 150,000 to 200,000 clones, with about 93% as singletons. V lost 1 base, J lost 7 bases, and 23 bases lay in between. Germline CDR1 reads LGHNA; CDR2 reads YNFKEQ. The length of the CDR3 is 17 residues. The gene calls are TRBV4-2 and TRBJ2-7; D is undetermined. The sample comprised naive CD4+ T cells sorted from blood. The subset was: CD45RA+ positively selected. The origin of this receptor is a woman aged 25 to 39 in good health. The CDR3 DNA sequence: TGTGCCAGCAGCCAAGTATCATGGGCAGGCTCTGACGGGGAGCAGTACTTC. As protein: CASSQVSWAGSDGEQYF.